Below, 30 T cell receptor beta chains from the same sample are listed, as sequenced in a study of shared clonotypes between healthy human individuals (dated by TCRdb to about 2020). The library was made by the immunoSEQ multiplex PCR assay. TCRdb limited this immuneACCESS table to in-frame rearrangements with V and J called. A share of clones is missing; checked studies link under half to unresolved V genes, and the rest is unexplained. This sample comprises about a million clones, under 80% of them detected only once. The ten largest clonotypes hold 1.4% to 1.5% of the sample. Sequencing was carried out using memory CD4+ T cells sorted from blood. Taken with the paper, the label for cell subset or site translates to: CD45RA-negative fraction. The receptor source for this set is a man younger than 30 in good health.

The gene calls are TRBV5-6 and TRBJ1-2; weak D call: TRBD1 (6 bases). The germline CDR1 and CDR2 sequences are SGHDT and YYEEEE. Deletions cut 4 bases from V and 4 bases from J, with 11 bases between. This CDR3 spans 13 amino acids. The CDR3 here is CASSPTGFYGYTF. The DNA of the CDR3 is TGTGCCAGCAGCCCGACAGGATTCTATGGCTACACCTTC.

The genes are TRBV10-3 and TRBJ2-7, with 9 bases lining up with TRBD1. Germline CDR1 and CDR2: ENHRY and SYGVKD. After removal of 10 bases from V and 3 bases from J, the junction contained 4 bases not matched to a gene. This CDR3 region has 12 residues. The CDR3 spells CATTGQGYEQYF. DNA for the CDR3: TGTGCCACCACGGGACAGGGCTACGAGCAGTACTTC.

The chain recombines TRBV11-2 with TRBJ2-3, with 8 nucleotides matching TRBD1. The CDR3 contains 15 residues. The trim removed 3 bases at V and 6 bases at J, leaving 8 bases unmatched. Germline loops: CDR1 SGHAT, CDR2 FQNNGV. The CDR3 bases are TGTGCCAGCAGCTTTCACAGGGGGATAGGGGATACGCAGTATTTT. Translation: CASSFHRGIGDTQYF.

V usage is TRBV30 and J usage is TRBJ1-6; tentatively, D is TRBD1 (5 bases). In germline, CDR1 is GTSNPN, CDR2 SVGIG (reference sequence). The CDR3 is made up of 13 amino acids. Trimming took 3 bases from V and 8 from J, leaving 11 bases between them. CDR3 nucleotide sequence: TGTGCCTGGAGCGGGGACTTTGATTCACCCCTCCACTTT. It is translated as CAWSGDFDSPLHF.

In this sample, this clone turned up once. The J gene is TRBJ1-2, the V gene TRBV6-6; D unresolved. CDR1 MNHNY and CDR2 SVGAGI come from the germline V gene (reference sequence). V was cut by 2 bases and J by 1 base, with 8 bases left in between. The CDR3 loop spans 14 amino acids. CDR3 bases: TGTGCCAGCAGTTACGGGCAGAGTAACTATGGCTACACCTTC. Protein sequence: CASSYGQSNYGYTF.

The V gene is TRBV25-1, the J gene TRBJ2-3; 9 bases map to TRBD1. V lost 8 bases and J lost 3; bases outside the gene matches: 9. This CDR3 has 15 residues. CDR1 MGHDK and CDR2 SYGVNS come from the germline V gene. The CDR3 sequence: CASCPTGQGTDTQYF. The CDR3 DNA follows: TGTGCCAGCTGTCCGACGGGACAGGGTACAGATACGCAGTATTTT.

Comment on this clone: Other nucleotide sequences from this sample produce the same CDR3. The chain links TRBV18 to TRBJ1-1; D is undetermined. Germline CDR1 reads KGHSH; CDR2 reads LQKENI. This CDR3 has 13 residues. Trimming took off 5 bases at V and 0 bases at J, with 7 bases between the two ends. The CDR3 nucleotides are TGTGCCAGCTCATCAGACCTGAACACTGAAGCTTTCTTT. Translating gives CASSSDLNTEAFF.

This sequence joins TRBV5-4 and TRBJ2-5; 7 bases match TRBD2. V lost 1 base and J lost 3; bases outside the gene matches: 6. Germline lookup yields CDR1 SGHNT and CDR2 YYREEE (reference sequence). The CDR3 is made up of 15 amino acids. The CDR3 spells CASSLRPSGKETQYF. For the CDR3, the DNA is TGTGCCAGCAGCTTGAGGCCTAGCGGTAAAGAGACCCAGTACTTC. Looking up the rest from reference TRBV5-4 and TRBJ2-5 gives the full variable domain: ETGVTQSPTHLIKTRGQQVTLRCSSQSGHNTVSWYQQALGQGPQFIFQYYREEENGRGNFPPRFSGLQFPNYSSELNVNALELDDSALYLCASSLRPSGKETQYFGPGTRLLVL.

For this clone: A much larger clone lies one base from this, so it may be a read error. The rearrangement joins TRBV11-1 to TRBJ2-6; D uncertain. The CDR3 has 15 amino acids. The V and J ends lost 4 bases and 0 bases respectively, with 7 bases between them. CDR1 is SGHAT and CDR2 is FQDESV in the germline V gene (reference sequence). CDR3 region: CASSSHYSGANVLTF. In DNA, the CDR3 is TGTGCCAGCAGCTCACACTACTCTGGGGCCAACGTCCTGACTTTC.

On this clone itself: The same CDR3 can be traced to other DNA sequences in this sample. This sequence joins TRBV18 and TRBJ2-3; D not certain. CDR1 is KGHSH and CDR2 is LQKENI in the germline V gene. Trimming removed 6 bases at V and 4 bases at J, with 8 bases between. This CDR3 region has 12 residues. The CDR3 loop is CASSPGADTQYF. The CDR3 DNA is TGTGCCAGCTCCCCTGGTGCAGATACGCAGTATTTT.

The chain combines TRBV2 with TRBJ2-3; 7 bases map to TRBD2. V trimming: 4 bases; J trimming: 4 bases; junction bases outside the gene matches: 5. This CDR3 has 14 residues. CDR1 is SNHLY and CDR2 is FYNNEI in the germline V gene. This CDR3 reads CASSGSGVPDTQYF. The CDR3 nucleotides are TGTGCCAGCAGTGGGAGCGGGGTCCCAGATACGCAGTATTTT.

The V and J genes are TRBV7-2 and TRBJ1-2; 9 bases align to TRBD1. The CDR3 is 15 residues long. V lost 5 bases to trimming and J lost 7 bases; unmatched junction nucleotides: 11. Germline V gene data show CDR1 as SGHTA and CDR2 as FQGNSA. The CDR3 reads CASSTSTGGRSGYTF. In DNA form, the CDR3 reads TGTGCCAGCAGCACCTCGACAGGGGGGCGGAGTGGCTACACCTTC. Variable domain in full (rest from reference TRBV7-2 and TRBJ1-2): GAGVSQSPSNKVTEKGKDVELRCDPISGHTALYWYRQSLGQGLEFLIYFQGNSAPDKSGLPSDRFSAERTGGSVSTLTIQRTQQEDSAVYLCASSTSTGGRSGYTFGSGTRLTVV.

The rearrangement joins TRBV28 to TRBJ1-2, with D maybe TRBD1 (5 bases). The CDR3 is 16 residues long. Trimming took off 4 bases at V and 4 bases at J, with 19 bases between the two ends. Germline V gene lookup returns CDR1 MDHEN and CDR2 SYDVKM. As DNA, the CDR3 is TGTGCCAGCAGTTCCTACTCAGGGAAAGTCACCTATGGCTACACCTTC. Amino acids: CASSSYSGKVTYGYTF.

This clone turned up a few times. V is TRBV28 and J is TRBJ2-3; possibly TRBD1 or TRBD2 for D (6 bases each). Germline CDR1 is MDHEN and CDR2 is SYDVKM. The CDR3 spans 17 residues. V lost 8 bases to trimming and J lost 5 bases, with 26 bases between them. The CDR3 sequence is CASASTAGGLGRDTQYF. For the CDR3, the DNA is TGTGCCAGCGCCTCTACGGCCGGGGGCCTGGGTAGAGATACGCAGTATTTT.

The genes are TRBV28 and TRBJ1-5; a possible D gene is TRBD1 (6 bases). The CDR3 contains 16 residues. The germline V gene encodes CDR1 MDHEN and CDR2 SYDVKM. The V gene lost 5 bases and the J gene lost 2 bases, with 16 bases spanning the gap. The CDR3 DNA sequence: TGTGCCAGCAGTCCTCACTCCGGGGGCGGCAATCAGCCCCAGCATTTT. Protein: CASSPHSGGGNQPQHF.

The CDR3 nucleotides are TGTGCCAGCAGCCGCAATGGGGAGACCCAGTACTTC. Translating it yields CASSRNGETQYF. The chain combines TRBV25-1 with TRBJ2-5; no firm D call. Germline assignment: CDR1 MGHDK and CDR2 SYGVNS. Trimming took off 6 bases at V and 5 bases at J, with 10 bases between the two ends. This CDR3 has 12 amino acids.

The V call is TRBV5-5, the J call TRBJ1-6; no firm D call. Per the germline V gene, CDR1 is SGHKS and CDR2 is YYEKEE (reference sequence). Trimming left V 0 bases short and J 8 bases short, with 12 bases between. The CDR3 is made up of 15 amino acids. The CDR3 sequence is CASSLDLTRDSPLHF. CDR3 nucleotides: TGTGCCAGCAGCTTGGACCTGACTAGGGATTCACCCCTCCACTTT.

The chain couples TRBV29-1 to TRBJ2-2; 9 bases match TRBD1. CDR1 is SQVTM and CDR2 is ANQGSEA in the germline V gene. The CDR3 covers 15 residues. The V and J ends lost 8 bases and 2 bases, in that order; junction bases with no gene match: 9. The CDR3 DNA reads TGCAGCTTCCGAAACAGGGGGCTTAACACCGGGGAGCTGTTTTTT. Translation gives CSFRNRGLNTGELFF.

The chain has TRBV15 and TRBJ2-3, with 7 bases matching TRBD2. V dropped 0 bases and J dropped 5; count of bases not matched to a gene: 5. Germline CDR1 LNHNV, CDR2 YYDKDF (reference sequence). The CDR3 spans 15 residues. In DNA form, the CDR3 reads TGTGCCACCAGCAGAGAGTCTAGCGGATTAGATACGCAGTATTTT. Its translation is CATSRESSGLDTQYF.

This chain links TRBV21-1 with TRBJ2-1. TRBV21-1 is a pseudogene segment. The CDR3 has 14 residues. CDR3 DNA sequence: TGTGCCAGCCTCGGAACTCAGAGCTACAATGAGCAGTTCTTC. This translates into CASLGTQSYNEQFF.

The chain joins TRBV7-2 to TRBJ2-4; D is undetermined. With 7 bases removed from V and 0 bases from J, the gap between germline ends came to 13 bases. CDR1 and CDR2 from the germline V gene are SGHTA and FQGNSA. This CDR3 has 15 residues. For the CDR3, the DNA is TGTGCCAGCAACTCTCCCGCTAGAGCCAAAAACATTCAGTACTTC. Translated, it gives CASNSPARAKNIQYF.

This chain links TRBV5-1 with TRBJ2-3, with TRBD1 as a possible D gene (6 bases). Germline V CDR1 and CDR2: SGHRS, YFSETQ. CDR3 length: 15 amino acids. Between the trimmed V and J ends, which lost 2 bases and 2 bases, there was a span of 12 bases. The CDR3 is CASSFLGAVTDTQYF. The CDR3 region has the DNA TGCGCCAGCAGCTTTCTGGGGGCGGTCACAGATACGCAGTATTTT.

The genes are TRBV5-1 and TRBJ2-1; D not resolved. CDR1 and CDR2 from the germline V gene are SGHRS and YFSETQ. Trimming took 0 bases from V and 6 from J, leaving 10 bases between them. This CDR3 is 14 amino acids long. DNA of the CDR3: TGCGCCAGCAGCTTGGGACACCAGATCAATGAGCAGTTCTTC. Protein product: CASSLGHQINEQFF. The full variable domain, its missing parts supplied by reference TRBV5-1 and TRBJ2-1, is KAGVTQTPRYLIKTRGQQVTLSCSPISGHRSVSWYQQTPGQGLQFLFEYFSETQRNKGNFPGRFSGRQFSNSRSEMNVSTLELGDSALYLCASSLGHQINEQFFGPGTRLTVL.

The V gene is TRBV19, the J gene TRBJ1-3; no clear D gene. This CDR3 has 12 amino acids. Germline V gives CDR1 LNHDA, CDR2 SQIVND (reference sequence). V was clipped by 6 bases and J by 4 bases, with 7 bases between them. In DNA form, the CDR3 reads TGTGCCAGTAGGCTATCCGGAAACACCATATATTTT. Amino acids: CASRLSGNTIYF.

In its sample, this clone was seen a few times. The gene calls are TRBV29-1 and TRBJ2-4, with 8 bases lining up with TRBD2. This CDR3 has 16 residues. CDR1 is SQVTM and CDR2 is ANQGSEA in the germline V gene. The V and J ends lost 6 bases and 0 bases, in that order; junction bases with no gene match: 10. CDR3 DNA: TGCAGCGTCCGGAGCCGAGCGGGGGTAGCCAAAAACATTCAGTACTTC. It translates to CSVRSRAGVAKNIQYF.

The V and J genes are TRBV10-3 and TRBJ2-5; 9 nucleotides line up with TRBD2. Unmatched junction bases numbered 7, after V lost 3 bases and J lost 2 bases. The CDR3 has 16 residues. CDR1 and CDR2 (germline): ENHRY, SYGVKD. This chain's CDR3 is CAISDGSGGSQETQYF. The CDR3 DNA follows: TGTGCCATCAGTGATGGTAGCGGGGGCTCTCAAGAGACCCAGTACTTC.

The CDR3 reads CASSFRDSTDTQYF. The CDR3 DNA follows: TGTGCCAGCAGCTTCCGGGACAGCACAGATACGCAGTATTTT. V gene TRBV7-2 combines with J gene TRBJ2-3; D may be TRBD1 or TRBD2 (5 bases each). V shed 3 bases and J shed 0 bases, with 7 bases lying between them. This CDR3 comprises 14 residues. The germline CDR1 and CDR2 sequences are SGHTA and FQGNSA. Full variable domain (rest looked up from reference TRBV7-2 and TRBJ2-3): GAGVSQSPSNKVTEKGKDVELRCDPISGHTALYWYRQSLGQGLEFLIYFQGNSAPDKSGLPSDRFSAERTGGSVSTLTIQRTQQEDSAVYLCASSFRDSTDTQYFGPGTRLTVL.

CDR3 region: CASSPAQGNQPQHF. The CDR3 DNA reads TGTGCCAGCAGTCCAGCACAGGGAAATCAGCCCCAGCATTTT. This chain connects TRBV7-2 to TRBJ1-5; D perhaps matches TRBD1 (6 bases). CDR1 is SGHTA and CDR2 is FQGNSA in the germline V gene. The V gene lost 6 bases and the J gene lost 4 bases, with 13 bases spanning the gap. There are 14 residues in the CDR3.

This clone was recorded at least ten times. The chain joins TRBV19 to TRBJ1-5; 10 nucleotides align to TRBD1. V lost 5 bases, J lost 2 bases, and 6 bases stayed unmatched. Germline V gene lookup returns CDR1 LNHDA and CDR2 SQIVND (reference sequence). This CDR3 has 16 residues. The CDR3 protein is CASSRFGTGGNQPQHF. Written as DNA, the CDR3 is TGTGCCAGTAGTCGTTTCGGGACAGGGGGCAATCAGCCCCAGCATTTT.

The V and J genes are TRBV29-1 and TRBJ1-1; no firm D call. CDR1 is SQVTM and CDR2 is ANQGSEA in the germline V gene. The CDR3 spans 12 residues. Trimming removed 3 bases at V and 1 base at J, with 6 bases between. CDR3 DNA sequence: TGCAGCGTTGATGCCGCGAACACTGAAGCTTTCTTT. Translated, it gives CSVDAANTEAFF.